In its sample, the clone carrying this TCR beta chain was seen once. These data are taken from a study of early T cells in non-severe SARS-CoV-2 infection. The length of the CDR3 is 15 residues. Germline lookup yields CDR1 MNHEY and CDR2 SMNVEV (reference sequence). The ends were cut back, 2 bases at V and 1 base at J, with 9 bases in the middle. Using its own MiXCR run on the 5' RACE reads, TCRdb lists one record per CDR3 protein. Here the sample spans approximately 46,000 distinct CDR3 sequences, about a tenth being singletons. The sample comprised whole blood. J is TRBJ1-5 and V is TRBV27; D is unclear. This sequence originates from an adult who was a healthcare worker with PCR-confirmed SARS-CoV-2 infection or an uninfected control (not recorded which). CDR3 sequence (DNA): TGTGCCAGCAGTTTAGAGGGTTGGAGCAATCAGCCCCAGCATTTT. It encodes CASSLEGWSNQPQHF.